Shown below are 14 T cell receptor beta chains from a single sample sequenced in a study of technical replicates of blood from a handful of donors. Assay used: immunoSEQ multiplex PCR; TCRdb lists only in-frame clones, some missing. The sample lists tens of thousands of clones, around 94% occurring once. The sample consisted of T cells isolated from PBMCs. Every receptor here comes from a human donor in good health.

This clone was counted a single time. The chain joins TRBV5-1 to TRBJ2-7, with D maybe TRBD2 (6 bases). V lost 2 bases to trimming and J lost 0 bases, with 12 bases between them. The germline gives CDR1 SGHRS, CDR2 YFSETQ. CDR3 size: 15 residues. This CDR3 reads CASSFSAGNSYEQYF. In DNA form, the CDR3 reads TGCGCCAGCAGCTTCTCAGCGGGTAACTCCTACGAGCAGTACTTC.

This clone was seen just once. J is TRBJ2-3 and V is TRBV5-4; D remains ambiguous. The CDR3 is 13 residues long. V lost 3 bases and J lost 1, with 6 bases in between. The V gene's germline CDR1 is SGHNT and CDR2 YYREEE (reference sequence). The chain's CDR3 is CASSSPGTDTQYF. CDR3 nucleotides: TGTGCCAGCAGCTCCCCGGGCACAGATACGCAGTATTTT.

This clone was observed a single time. V is TRBV15 and J is TRBJ2-3; maybe TRBD1 (6 bases). Trimming removed 0 bases from V and 0 bases from J, with 13 bases in between. Germline loops: CDR1 LNHNV, CDR2 YYDKDF (reference sequence). This CDR3 is built from 17 residues. CDR3 coding DNA: TGTGCCACCAGCAGAGAAAGGGGGAGTCCTAGCACAGATACGCAGTATTTT. Its translation is CATSRERGSPSTDTQYF.

The chain is built from TRBV7-8 and TRBJ2-1; 14 nucleotides match TRBD2. Germline CDR1 SGHVS, CDR2 FQNEAQ. Trimming cost V 4 bases and J 8 bases; bases outside gene matches: 4. The CDR3 has 15 residues. CDR3 DNA sequence: TGTGCCAGCAGCTCAAGACTAGCGGGAGGGGATGAGCAGTTCTTC. It translates to CASSSRLAGGDEQFF.

V gene TRBV2 combines with J gene TRBJ2-7; tentatively, D is TRBD1 (6 bases). Germline V CDR1 and CDR2: SNHLY, FYNNEI. Trimming stripped 8 bases from V and 3 bases from J, with 8 bases between. The CDR3 consists of 11 residues. The CDR3 DNA sequence: TGTGCCAGCCTGGACAGCTACGAGCAGTACTTC. It encodes CASLDSYEQYF.

The rearrangement joins TRBV5-1 to TRBJ2-5, with 7 bases lining up with TRBD1. From germline, CDR1 is SGHRS and CDR2 YFSETQ. V lost 4 bases, J lost 1 base, and 4 bases stayed unmatched. The CDR3 sequence is 14 residues long. CDR3 in DNA: TGCGCCAGCAGCCTGGGGACAGCCCAAGAGACCCAGTACTTC. It is translated as CASSLGTAQETQYF.

The chain carries TRBV7-2 and TRBJ2-1; no firm D call. The CDR3 is 14 residues long. The V end was cut by 0 bases, the J end by 7 bases, with 10 bases between. Germline lookup yields CDR1 SGHTA and CDR2 FQGNSA. The CDR3 protein is CASSLAPPQNEQFF. CDR3 DNA sequence: TGTGCCAGCAGCTTAGCGCCCCCACAGAATGAGCAGTTCTTC.

In its sample, this clone was seen once. This chain links TRBV9 with TRBJ2-2, with D maybe TRBD1 (6 bases). Trimming took 4 bases from V and 5 from J, leaving 9 bases between them. Looked up from germline, CDR1 is SGDLS and CDR2 is YYNGEE. The CDR3 spans 13 residues. The CDR3 coding sequence is TGTGCCAGCAGCCCAGACAGGACCGGGGAGCTGTTTTTT. Translation: CASSPDRTGELFF.

The rearrangement links TRBV5-1 to TRBJ2-1; D is perhaps TRBD2 (6 bases). CDR1 and CDR2 (germline): SGHRS, YFSETQ. The CDR3 loop spans 15 amino acids. Between the trimmed V and J ends, which lost 1 base and 7 bases, there was a span of 15 bases. CDR3 in DNA: TGCGCCAGCAGCTTGAATTCCGGGAGCGAAAATGAGCAGTTCTTC. Amino acids: CASSLNSGSENEQFF.

CDR3 residues: CASRPRGIAKNIQYF. The CDR3 nucleotides are TGTGCCAGCCGCCCTCGGGGGATAGCCAAAAACATTCAGTACTTC. The V and J genes are TRBV6-6 and TRBJ2-4, with D maybe TRBD2 (6 bases). This CDR3 is built from 15 residues. CDR1 and CDR2 from the germline V gene are MNHNY and SVGAGI (reference sequence). V lost 8 bases to trimming and J lost 0 bases, with 14 bases between them.

The chain uses TRBV20-1 and TRBJ2-1; D uncertain. The V gene lost 2 bases and the J gene lost 7 bases, with 6 bases spanning the gap. In germline, CDR1 is DFQATT, CDR2 SNEGSKA (reference sequence). The CDR3 runs to 11 residues. This CDR3 reads CSARLVNEQFF. The CDR3 nucleotides read TGCAGTGCTAGATTAGTTAATGAGCAGTTCTTC.

V is TRBV27 and J is TRBJ2-1; 7 positions match TRBD2. Germline V gives CDR1 MNHEY, CDR2 SMNVEV (reference sequence). The length of the CDR3 is 13 residues. With 0 bases clipped from V and 7 bases from J, the junction kept 0 bases outside the gene matches. The CDR3 loop is CASSLSGGNEQFF. CDR3 in DNA: TGTGCCAGCAGTTTATCGGGGGGGAATGAGCAGTTCTTC.

The chain combines TRBV5-5 with TRBJ2-7; maybe TRBD2 (5 bases). Trimming removed 2 bases from V and 5 bases from J, with 14 bases in between. The CDR3 is 14 amino acids. Germline V CDR1 and CDR2: SGHKS, YYEKEE (reference sequence). The CDR3 loop is CASSFLRARDEQYF. The CDR3 nucleotides read TGTGCCAGCAGCTTCCTGAGGGCCCGGGACGAGCAGTACTTC. The full variable domain, rest sourced from reference TRBV5-5 and TRBJ2-7, is DAGVTQSPTHLIKTRGQQVTLRCSPISGHKSVSWYQQVLGQGPQFIFQYYEKEERGRGNFPDRFSARQFPNYSSELNVNALLLGDSALYLCASSFLRARDEQYFGPGTRLTVT.

This chain uses TRBV4-1 with TRBJ1-2; D ambiguous. CDR1 is MGHRA and CDR2 is YSYEKL in the germline V gene. The CDR3 has 15 amino acids. V was trimmed by 3 bases and J by 4 bases, leaving 15 bases between them. The CDR3 region has the DNA TGCGCCAGCAGCCAGAGGGCGACTAAGTTCTATGGCTACACCTTC. Its translation: CASSQRATKFYGYTF.